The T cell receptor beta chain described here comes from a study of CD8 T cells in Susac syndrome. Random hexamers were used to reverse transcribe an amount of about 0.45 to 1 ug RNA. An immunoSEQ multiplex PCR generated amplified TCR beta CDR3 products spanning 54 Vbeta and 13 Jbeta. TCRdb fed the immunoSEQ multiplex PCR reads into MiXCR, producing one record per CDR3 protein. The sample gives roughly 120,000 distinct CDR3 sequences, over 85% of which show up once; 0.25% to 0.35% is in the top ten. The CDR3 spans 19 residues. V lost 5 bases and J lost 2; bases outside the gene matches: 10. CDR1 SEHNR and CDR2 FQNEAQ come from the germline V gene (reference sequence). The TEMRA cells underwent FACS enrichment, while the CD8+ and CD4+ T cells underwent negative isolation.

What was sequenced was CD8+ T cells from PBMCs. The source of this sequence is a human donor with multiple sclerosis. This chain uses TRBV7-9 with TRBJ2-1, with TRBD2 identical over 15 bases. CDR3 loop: CASSLGLAGGGAPYNEQFF. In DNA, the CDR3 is TGTGCCAGCAGCCTTGGACTAGCGGGAGGGGGGGCCCCCTACAATGAGCAGTTCTTC.